One sample yielded the 31 T cell receptor beta chains listed below, sequenced in a study of blood T cells in healthy people across ages (dated by TCRdb to the mid-2010s). Receptor libraries were prepared by 5' RACE. Sequenced using an Illumina HiSeq 2500. The second PCR ran for roughly 7 to 12 cycles and used a J-beta primer mix along with a sample-barcoded 5' primer. TCRdb passed the public sequencing reads through fastp at Q25 and MiXCR, retaining productive beta sequences. CDR3 protein sequences are deduplicated, and each keeps its most common genes and DNA. This sample lists hundreds of thousands of distinct CDR3 sequences; less than 25% were detected once. Approximately 8.7% of the sample is held by the ten biggest clonotypes. The same specimen was also included in a second study, on T cells of mothers and their children.

Material for sequencing was blood. The receptors were gathered from a boy between 5 and 17 years old in good health.

The chain links TRBV28 to TRBJ2-5; 10 nucleotides agree with TRBD1. Per germline, CDR1 MDHEN and CDR2 SYDVKM. V shed 2 bases and J 3 bases; nucleotides not matched to a gene: 3. This CDR3 region has 15 residues. The CDR3 protein is CASSLPGQGKETQYF. The DNA for the CDR3 is TGTGCCAGCAGTTTACCGGGACAGGGGAAAGAGACCCAGTACTTC. Looking up the rest from reference TRBV28 and TRBJ2-5 gives the full variable domain: DVKVTQSSRYLVKRTGEKVFLECVQDMDHENMFWYRQDPGLGLRLIYFSYDVKMKEKGDIPEGYSVSREKKERFSLILESASTNQTSMYLCASSLPGQGKETQYFGPGTRLLVL.

This chain uses TRBV12-3 or TRBV12-4 with TRBJ1-2; a weak D match, TRBD1 (6 bases). This CDR3 has 11 residues. The ends were cut back, 6 bases at V and 8 bases at J, with 10 bases in the middle. DNA of the CDR3: TGTGCCAGCAGCTCCGGGGGCGGCTACACCTTC. Residues: CASSSGGGYTF.

The J gene is TRBJ2-4, the V gene TRBV20-1; 12 bases agree with TRBD2. Germline trimming cut 4 bases from V and 7 bases from J; bases unmatched to any gene: 8. CDR1 is DFQATT, CDR2 SNEGSKA, per germline (reference sequence). The CDR3 consists of 15 residues. CDR3 coding DNA: TGCAGTGCTAACAGTGCTAGCGGGGGGGCCAACATTCAGTACTTC. Translating it yields CSANSASGGANIQYF.

This clonotype has more than one count but fewer than ten. This chain joins TRBV27 and TRBJ2-1, with 8 bases matching TRBD1. The CDR3 loop spans 13 amino acids. Germline V gene sequence: CDR1 MNHEY, CDR2 SMNVEV (reference sequence). Unmatched junction bases numbered 2, after V lost 4 bases and J lost 6 bases. CDR3 sequence (DNA): TGTGCCAGCAGTTGGACAGGGACCAATGAGCAGTTCTTC. It translates to CASSWTGTNEQFF.

The V and J genes are TRBV10-3 and TRBJ2-7; tentatively, D is TRBD2 (6 bases). CDR3 length: 15 amino acids. The germline CDR1 and CDR2 sequences are ENHRY and SYGVKD. The ends were cut back, 7 bases at V and 2 bases at J, with 18 bases in the middle. CDR3 protein: CAINGLASAPYEQYF. In nucleotides, the CDR3 is TGTGCCATCAACGGGCTAGCGTCAGCCCCCTACGAGCAGTACTTC.

This clonotype was detected only a few times. The chain carries TRBV9 and TRBJ2-5; TRBD1 is a possible D gene (6 bases). Trimming left V 0 bases short and J 5 bases short, with 26 bases between. This CDR3 has 19 residues. CDR1 SGDLS and CDR2 YYNGEE come from the germline V gene. CDR3 coding DNA: TGTGCCAGCAGCGTAGAACCCCGAATAGGACAGACCCTAAGGGAGACCCAGTACTTC. It yields the protein CASSVEPRIGQTLRETQYF.

This clonotype came up a few times. The chain combines TRBV7-9 with TRBJ1-5; 9 bases align to TRBD1. Per germline, CDR1 SEHNR and CDR2 FQNEAQ (reference sequence). With 4 bases clipped from V and 2 bases from J, the junction kept 12 bases outside the gene matches. The CDR3 sequence is 18 residues long. CDR3 sequence: CASSSGPSGQGGNQPQHF. CDR3 DNA sequence: TGTGCCAGCAGCTCCGGTCCCTCGGGACAGGGAGGCAATCAGCCCCAGCATTTT.

The CDR3 DNA reads as TGTGCCAGCAGCGACCCCCCTAGCGGTAAACAAGAGACCCAGTACTTC. Translation gives CASSDPPSGKQETQYF. The gene calls are TRBV9 and TRBJ2-5; 7 bases are a match to TRBD2. Trimming took 3 bases from V and 2 from J; bases not matched to a gene: 10. The CDR3 is 16 residues long. Germline CDR1 is SGDLS and CDR2 is YYNGEE. Filled out from reference TRBV9 and TRBJ2-5, the complete variable domain reads DSGVTQTPKHLITATGQRVTLRCSPRSGDLSVYWYQQSLDQGLQFLIQYYNGEERAKGNILERFSAQQFPDLHSELNLSSLELGDSALYFCASSDPPSGKQETQYFGPGTRLLVL.

This chain uses TRBV14 with TRBJ2-5, with 8 bases fitting TRBD2. J gave up 7 bases and V 5 bases, and 6 bases lay outside the gene matches. The germline gives CDR1 SGHDN, CDR2 FVKESK. This CDR3 has 13 amino acids. The CDR3 loop reads CASSIIAGWTQYF. CDR3 nucleotide sequence: TGTGCCAGCAGCATCATAGCGGGGTGGACCCAGTACTTC.

This clonotype was detected a few times. The CDR3 bases are TGTGCCAGCAGCTTAGGAATGGGTCGCGAGCAGTACTTC. Translating gives CASSLGMGREQYF. The chain joins TRBV7-2 to TRBJ2-7, with D unresolved. The V end was cut by 1 base, the J end by 6 bases, with 10 bases between. CDR3 length equals 13 residues. Germline assignment: CDR1 SGHTA and CDR2 FQGNSA.

This chain joins TRBV28 and TRBJ2-3; D unresolved. Germline V CDR1 and CDR2: MDHEN, SYDVKM. The V end was cut by 6 bases, the J end by 10 bases, with 14 bases between. The CDR3 extends over 12 amino acids. The CDR3 DNA is TGTGCCAGCAGCAGCCCGCCGCCTCCGCAGTATTTT. Translating gives CASSSPPPPQYF.

Many counts were recorded for this clonotype. The chain links TRBV4-3 to TRBJ1-6, with TRBD1 as a possible D gene (5 bases). The CDR3 runs 19 residues. Trimming left V 4 bases short and J 6 bases short, with 25 bases between. CDR1 and CDR2 from the germline V gene are LGHNA and YSLEER. CDR3 loop: CASSLDMVGADFGNSPLHF. The CDR3 DNA reads as TGCGCCAGCAGCCTCGATATGGTAGGGGCCGATTTTGGTAATTCACCCCTCCACTTT.

In this sample, this clonotype turned up a few times. The V gene is TRBV6-2 or TRBV6-3, the J gene TRBJ2-5; D perhaps matches TRBD2 (6 bases). The CDR3 runs 18 residues. CDR1 and CDR2 (germline): MNHEY, SVGEGT. Trimming removed 2 bases at V and 1 base at J, with 20 bases between. The CDR3 bases are TGTGCCAGCAGTTACACCTGGATGGGAGGACTGGCCCAAGAGACCCAGTACTTC. It yields the protein CASSYTWMGGLAQETQYF.

This clonotype was observed a handful of times. The chain combines TRBV6-2 or TRBV6-3 with TRBJ2-5, with D unresolved. Gene TRBJ2-7 matches the end of the DNA better, so the J call may be wrong. The CDR3 loop spans 15 amino acids. CDR1 MNHEY and CDR2 SVGEGT come from the germline V gene. The CDR3: CASSYMGPWSYEQYF. Written as DNA, the CDR3 is TGTGCCAGCAGTTACATGGGCCCCTGGAGCTACGAGCAGTACTTC.

The rearrangement joins TRBV11-2 to TRBJ2-5, with TRBD2 identical over 8 bases. This CDR3 spans 16 amino acids. Germline CDR1 reads SGHAT; CDR2 reads FQNNGV. The trim removed 3 bases at V and 5 bases at J, leaving 11 bases unmatched. The CDR3 sequence: CASSLVERGPHETQYF. CDR3 DNA: TGTGCCAGCAGCTTGGTTGAGCGGGGGCCCCATGAGACCCAGTACTTC.

This clonotype was seen more than once but under ten times. The chain recombines TRBV12-3 or TRBV12-4 with TRBJ1-1, with TRBD1 matching 9 bases. Trimming at V came to 3 bases and at J to 7 bases, leaving 3 bases not matched to a gene. The CDR3 is 13 residues long. The CDR3 coding sequence is TGTGCCAGCAGTTTGGGGACAGGGAGTGAAGCTTTCTTT. This gives the protein CASSLGTGSEAFF.

This clonotype has just a few counts. This sequence joins TRBV27 and TRBJ2-2; the D gene is possibly TRBD1 (6 bases). Trimming removed 2 bases at V and 6 bases at J, with 13 bases between. The CDR3 covers 15 residues. Looked up from germline, CDR1 is MNHEY and CDR2 is SMNVEV (reference sequence). The DNA of the CDR3 is TGTGCCAGCAGTTTAGCGCCAGGGGTCCCCGGGGAGCTGTTTTTT. Its protein product is CASSLAPGVPGELFF.

This chain joins TRBV3-1 and TRBJ2-3, with a weak D call TRBD1 (7 bases). V lost 4 bases, J lost 2 bases, and 16 bases lay in between. CDR3 length: 16 residues. CDR1 is LGHDT and CDR2 is YNNKEL in the germline V gene (reference sequence). The CDR3 loop reads CASSRLGGGPTDTQYF. CDR3 nucleotides: TGTGCCAGCAGCCGCTTAGGAGGGGGCCCCACAGATACGCAGTATTTT.

The table lists this clonotype with many counts. The chain couples TRBV4-1 to TRBJ2-2; the D is unclear. This CDR3 is 14 amino acids long. V was pared by 1 base and J by 1 base, with 4 bases between. CDR1 is MGHRA and CDR2 is YSYEKL in the germline V gene. CDR3 sequence (DNA): TGCGCCAGCAGCCAAGGGGAGAACACCGGGGAGCTGTTTTTT. Translated, it gives CASSQGENTGELFF.

This clonotype appeared many times. The gene calls are TRBV6-1 and TRBJ1-3; 10 bases line up with TRBD1. Germline loops: CDR1 MNHNS, CDR2 SASEGT. CDR3 length: 17 residues. V shed 5 bases and J 0 bases; nucleotides not matched to a gene: 7. The CDR3 loop is CASSPLDRGYSGNTIYF. CDR3 sequence (DNA): TGTGCCAGCAGTCCGCTGGACAGGGGGTACTCTGGAAACACCATATATTTT.

This clonotype was found a few times. The chain has TRBV24-1 and TRBJ2-1, with TRBD1 identical over 10 bases. Germline CDR1 KGHDR, CDR2 SFDVKD. This CDR3 is 15 amino acids long. With V trimmed by 4 bases and J by 7 bases, 6 bases remained unmatched. CDR3 DNA: TGTGCCACCAGTGAGCCCGGGACAGGGGCGAATGAGCAGTTCTTC. Translating gives CATSEPGTGANEQFF.

Ten or more counts support this clonotype. The chain links TRBV29-1 to TRBJ2-7; possible D gene TRBD1, 5 bases. Germline-derived CDR1 and CDR2 are SQVTM and ANQGSEA. V was shortened by 7 bases and J by 0 bases, with 10 bases between the two germline ends. This CDR3 contains 12 residues. DNA of the CDR3: TGCAGCGCCAAGGACAACTCCTACGAGCAGTACTTC. Encoded protein: CSAKDNSYEQYF.

This clonotype has just a few counts. The chain has TRBV20-1 and TRBJ2-5; D gene ambiguous. The tail of the sequence fits TRBJ2-7 better, so the J call may be wrong. CDR1 DFQATT and CDR2 SNEGSKA come from the germline V gene (reference sequence). The CDR3 length is 13 residues. CDR3 residues: CSGSSDPNYEQYF. The CDR3 DNA sequence: TGCAGTGGAAGCAGCGACCCGAACTACGAGCAGTACTTC.

V gene TRBV20-1 combines with J gene TRBJ2-1; D remains unclear. Germline assignment: CDR1 DFQATT and CDR2 SNEGSKA (reference sequence). This CDR3 has 13 amino acids. V was trimmed by 4 bases and J by 3 bases, leaving 10 bases between them. The chain's CDR3 is CSAIGGVYNEQFF. The DNA of the CDR3 is TGCAGTGCTATCGGCGGAGTCTACAATGAGCAGTTCTTC.

The rearrangement joins TRBV7-2 to TRBJ2-3; a possible D gene is TRBD1 (5 bases). The CDR3 has 15 amino acids. The V end was cut by 5 bases, the J end by 1 base, with 13 bases between. Germline loops: CDR1 SGHTA, CDR2 FQGNSA. CDR3 DNA: TGTGCCAGCAGCCTACAGGCTGTTGGCACAGATACGCAGTATTTT. It codes for CASSLQAVGTDTQYF.

The rearrangement uses TRBV3-1 and TRBJ1-4; D gene ambiguous. V lost 2 bases and J lost 7, with 14 bases in between. CDR1 and CDR2 (germline): LGHDT, YNNKEL (reference sequence). The CDR3 sequence is 15 residues long. The CDR3 region is CASSQKHNPREKLFF. CDR3 bases: TGTGCCAGCAGCCAAAAACATAATCCCCGTGAAAAACTGTTTTTT.

This clonotype occurred a few times. The rearrangement uses TRBV12-3 or TRBV12-4 and TRBJ2-3, with TRBD2 identical over 7 bases. The CDR3 length is 15 residues. With 3 bases clipped from V and 5 bases from J, the junction kept 8 bases outside the gene matches. As DNA, the CDR3 is TGTGCCAGCAGTTTGACGGGGGGAAGTATAGATACGCAGTATTTT. It encodes CASSLTGGSIDTQYF.

This clonotype showed up just a few times. This chain uses TRBV15 with TRBJ2-5, with 12 positions matching TRBD2. The J call is uncertain, as TRBJ2-1 better fits the DNA end. The CDR3 is 16 amino acids. The germline CDR1 and CDR2 sequences are LNHNV and YYDKDF (reference sequence). This chain's CDR3 is CATSKDPTSGGHEQFF. As DNA, the CDR3 is TGTGCCACCAGCAAAGACCCGACTAGCGGGGGTCATGAGCAGTTCTTC.

This clonotype was seen a handful of times. The chain joins TRBV7-6 to TRBJ2-7; 13 nucleotides match TRBD2. The CDR3 totals 15 residues. Unmatched junction bases numbered 4, after V lost 5 bases and J lost 3 bases. The germline gives CDR1 SGHVS, CDR2 FNYEAQ. CDR3 coding DNA: TGTGCCAGCAGCCCGGGACTAGCGGGACTCTACGAGCAGTACTTC. Its translation: CASSPGLAGLYEQYF.

This clonotype was counted between two and nine times. The rearrangement joins TRBV7-3 to TRBJ1-1, with D tentatively TRBD1 (6 bases). V lost 4 bases and J lost 3, with 12 bases in between. CDR1 is SGHTA, CDR2 FQGTGA, per germline. The CDR3 loop spans 14 amino acids. The CDR3 loop reads CASSSTGFDTEAFF. Here the CDR3 DNA reads TGTGCCAGCAGCTCTACAGGGTTTGACACTGAAGCTTTCTTT.

This clonotype appeared a few times. The CDR3 sequence: CASSFKPGTGDRGYTF. CDR3 coding DNA: TGTGCCAGCAGCTTTAAGCCCGGGACAGGGGACCGTGGCTACACCTTC. The V call is TRBV7-3, the J call TRBJ1-2; 10 nucleotides agree with TRBD1. There are 16 residues in the CDR3. J lost 7 bases, V lost 3 bases, and 11 bases had no gene match. Germline CDR1 reads SGHTA; CDR2 reads FQGTGA.